The TCR beta chain described here comes from a study of memory CD4+ T cells and cytomegalovirus serostatus. In the study overall: Of the healthy Belgian adults, roughly ten were CMV seropositive and 20 to 25 seronegative.

Broader study findings: CD4+ memory repertoires contained about 40% of the 164 reported CMV TCRbeta sequences.

Using immunoSEQ multiplex PCR, the repertoire was profiled, and TCRdb retains in-frame clones only, with some absent. This sample yields approximately 65,000 clones, of which about 74% are seen a single time; about 1% belongs to the top ten. The sort gate was single viable CD3+CD4+CD8-CD45RO+ cells for memory CD4+ T cells. Serostatus was set by detecting CMV pp150, pp28, p38, p52 IgG. As regards this clone: Its antigen is undetermined.

The TCR originated in an adult in good health and CMV-seronegative. Sequenced input: memory CD4+ T cells from blood.

The CDR3 nucleotides are TGTGCCAGCAGCCAAGGGGTGACATCCGGTCAAGAGACCCAGTACTTC. It specifies CASSQGVTSGQETQYF. The chain recombines TRBV14 with TRBJ2-5; D remains unclear. The germline V gene encodes CDR1 SGHDN and CDR2 FVKESK. The ends were cut back, 1 base at V and 2 bases at J, with 14 bases in the middle. The CDR3 has 16 amino acids.